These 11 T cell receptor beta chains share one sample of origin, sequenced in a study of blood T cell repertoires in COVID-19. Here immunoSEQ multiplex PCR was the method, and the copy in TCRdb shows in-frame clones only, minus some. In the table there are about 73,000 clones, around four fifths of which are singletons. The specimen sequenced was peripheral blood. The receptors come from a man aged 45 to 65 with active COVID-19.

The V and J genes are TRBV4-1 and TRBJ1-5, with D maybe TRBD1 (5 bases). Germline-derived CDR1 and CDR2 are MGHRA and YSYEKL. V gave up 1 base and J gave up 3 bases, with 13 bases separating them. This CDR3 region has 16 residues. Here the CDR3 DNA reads TGCGCCAGCAGCCAAGTCGGGCAGGGTGACAATCAGCCCCAGCATTTT. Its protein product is CASSQVGQGDNQPQHF.

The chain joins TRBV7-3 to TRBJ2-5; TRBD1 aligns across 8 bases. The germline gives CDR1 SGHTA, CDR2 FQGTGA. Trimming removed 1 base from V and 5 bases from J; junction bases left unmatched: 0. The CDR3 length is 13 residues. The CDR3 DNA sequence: TGTGCCAGCAGCTTAAGACAGGGGGAGACCCAGTACTTC. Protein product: CASSLRQGETQYF. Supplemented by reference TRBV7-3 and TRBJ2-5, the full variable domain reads GAGVSQTPSNKVTEKGKYVELRCDPISGHTALYWYRQSLGQGPEFLIYFQGTGAADDSGLPNDRFFAVRPEGSVSTLKIQRTERGDSAVYLCASSLRQGETQYFGPGTRLLVL.

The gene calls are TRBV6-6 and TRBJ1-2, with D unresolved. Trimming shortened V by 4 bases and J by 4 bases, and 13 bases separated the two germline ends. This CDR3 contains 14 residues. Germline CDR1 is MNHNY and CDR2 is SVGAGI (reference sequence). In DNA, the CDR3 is TGTGCCAGCAGTTTTGACACCTCCACCTATGGCTACACCTTC. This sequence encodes CASSFDTSTYGYTF.

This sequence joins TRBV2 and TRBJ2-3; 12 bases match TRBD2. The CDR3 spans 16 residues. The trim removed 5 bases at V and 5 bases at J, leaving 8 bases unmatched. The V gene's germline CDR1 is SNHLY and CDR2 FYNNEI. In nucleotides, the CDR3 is TGTGCCAGCAGTACCGGTGCTAGCGGGGGGGGAGATACGCAGTATTTT. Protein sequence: CASSTGASGGGDTQYF.

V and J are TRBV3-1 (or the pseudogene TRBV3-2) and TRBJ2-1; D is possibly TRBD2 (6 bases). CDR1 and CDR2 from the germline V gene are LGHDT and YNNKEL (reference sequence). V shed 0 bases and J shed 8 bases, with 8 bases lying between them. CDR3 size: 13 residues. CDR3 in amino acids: CASSQDWRDEQFF. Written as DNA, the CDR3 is TGTGCCAGCAGCCAAGATTGGAGGGATGAGCAGTTCTTC.

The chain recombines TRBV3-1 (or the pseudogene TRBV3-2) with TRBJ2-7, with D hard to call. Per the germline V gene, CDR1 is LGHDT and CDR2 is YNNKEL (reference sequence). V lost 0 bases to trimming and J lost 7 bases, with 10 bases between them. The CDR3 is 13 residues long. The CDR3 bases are TGTGCCAGCAGCCAAGATGTCAACGGGGAGCAGTACTTC. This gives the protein CASSQDVNGEQYF.

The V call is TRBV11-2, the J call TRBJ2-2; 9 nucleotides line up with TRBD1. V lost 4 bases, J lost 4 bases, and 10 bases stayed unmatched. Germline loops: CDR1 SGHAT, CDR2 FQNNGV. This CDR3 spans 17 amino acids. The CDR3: CASSYLTGGAGTGELFF. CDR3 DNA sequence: TGTGCCAGCAGCTACCTAACAGGGGGCGCCGGCACCGGGGAGCTGTTTTTT.

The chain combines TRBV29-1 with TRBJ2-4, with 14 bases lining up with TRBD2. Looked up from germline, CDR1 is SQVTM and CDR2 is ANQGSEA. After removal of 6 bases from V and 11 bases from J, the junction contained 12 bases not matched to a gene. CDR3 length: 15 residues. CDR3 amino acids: CSVVGLAGVLDVQYF. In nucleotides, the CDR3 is TGCAGCGTGGTGGGACTAGCGGGAGTTCTTGATGTTCAGTACTTC.

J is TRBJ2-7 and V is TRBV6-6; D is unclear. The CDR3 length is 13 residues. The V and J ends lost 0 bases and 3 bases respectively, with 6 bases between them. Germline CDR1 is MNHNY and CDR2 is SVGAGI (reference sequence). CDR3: CASSYSDIYEQYF. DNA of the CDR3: TGTGCCAGCAGTTACTCCGACATCTACGAGCAGTACTTC.

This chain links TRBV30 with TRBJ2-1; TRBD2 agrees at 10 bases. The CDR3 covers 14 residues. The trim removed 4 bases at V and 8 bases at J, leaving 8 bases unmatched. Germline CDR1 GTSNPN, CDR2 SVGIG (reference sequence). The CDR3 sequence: CAWTRGLAVDEQFF. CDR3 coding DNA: TGTGCCTGGACCCGAGGACTAGCGGTCGATGAGCAGTTCTTC.

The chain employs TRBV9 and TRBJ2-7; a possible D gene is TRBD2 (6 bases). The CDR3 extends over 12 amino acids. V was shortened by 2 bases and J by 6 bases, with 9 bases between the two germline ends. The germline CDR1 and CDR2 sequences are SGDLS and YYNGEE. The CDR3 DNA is TGTGCCAGCAGCGTCCGGGACTCCGAGCAGTACTTC. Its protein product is CASSVRDSEQYF.